A few counts support the clone carrying this T cell receptor beta chain. Its antigen is not identified. These data belong to a study of beta chain features in type 1 diabetes. Across the study: Age and gender were similar between patients and healthy donors, as were cell yields. Analysis included around 110,000,000 sorted cells drawn from all samples.

The CDR3 loop spans 15 amino acids. J was trimmed by 4 bases and V by 6 bases; bases with no gene match: 7. Germline assignment: CDR1 LNHDA and CDR2 SQIVND (reference sequence). Expressed TCRB transcripts got sequenced, as all isolated RNA was reverse transcribed. Generated by immunoSEQ multiplex PCR, the TCRdb table keeps only in-frame clones and is missing some. This table holds hundreds of thousands of clones, around 15% found once. Findings and limits, study-wide: Fewer insertions but more deletions were seen at VDJ junctions in type 1 diabetes patients. A moderate, significant TCRB CDR3 shortening appeared in type 1 diabetes across four CD4+ subsets.

It was via CD45RO/CCR7/CD25/CD127/CD95/CD27 that CD4+ naive, central memory, regulatory and stem cell-like memory cells were sorted. The chain joins TRBV19 to TRBJ1-5; 9 bases line up with TRBD1. This clonotype was obtained from a man younger than 35 with type 1 diabetes. Sequencing was done on a sample of naive CD4+ T cells from blood. CDR3 sequence reads: CASRQTGTGNQPQHF. The DNA for the CDR3 is TGTGCCAGTAGACAGACCGGGACAGGGAATCAGCCCCAGCATTTT.